These 15 T cell receptor beta chains were all obtained from the same sample, sequenced in a study of brain T cells in children with intractable seizures. Using immunoSEQ multiplex PCR, the repertoire was profiled, and TCRdb retains in-frame clones only, with some absent. The table shows a few hundred thousand clones, with 93% occurring only once. Sample time point: blood from clinic visit 5 months post-surgery; TSC patient then seizure free. Material: peripheral blood, obtained around 5 months after surgery. These receptors all stem from a boy younger than two with tuberous sclerosis and intractable seizures.

The V and J genes are TRBV6-5 and TRBJ2-1, with 14 bases lining up with TRBD2. CDR3 size: 15 residues. V gave up 2 bases and J gave up 7 bases; unmatched junction bases: 1. Germline V gene lookup returns CDR1 MNHEY and CDR2 SVGAGI. CDR3 DNA sequence: TGTGCCAGCAGTTACGGACTAGCGGGGGGAAATGAGCAGTTCTTC. It specifies CASSYGLAGGNEQFF.

J is TRBJ1-6 and V is TRBV3-1 (or the pseudogene TRBV3-2), with 7 bases aligning to TRBD1. With 8 bases clipped from V and 9 bases from J, the junction kept 7 bases outside the gene matches. Germline assignment: CDR1 LGHDT and CDR2 YNNKEL (reference sequence). The CDR3 covers 13 residues. This CDR3 is CASATGDASPLHF. As DNA, the CDR3 is TGTGCCAGCGCAACAGGGGATGCTTCACCCCTCCACTTT.

The gene calls are TRBV20-1 and TRBJ2-3, with TRBD2 matching over 8 bases. Germline assignment: CDR1 DFQATT and CDR2 SNEGSKA (reference sequence). The CDR3 extends over 15 amino acids. After removal of 3 bases from V and 0 bases from J, the junction contained 5 bases not matched to a gene. The CDR3 region has the DNA TGCAGTGCTAGTTCGCGGGGGGTGAGCACAGATACGCAGTATTTT. This gives the protein CSASSRGVSTDTQYF.

The chain is built from TRBV2 and TRBJ1-1, with 9 bases that match TRBD1. CDR3 length: 15 residues. Germline loops: CDR1 SNHLY, CDR2 FYNNEI. V lost 1 base, J lost 5 bases, and 5 bases stayed unmatched. The CDR3 coding sequence is TGTGCCAGCAGTGAAGAGACAGGGGGAGGGACTGAAGCTTTCTTT. This codes for CASSEETGGGTEAFF.

This sequence joins TRBV5-1 and TRBJ1-6; 7 nucleotides align to TRBD1. Looked up from germline, CDR1 is SGHRS and CDR2 is YFSETQ. V dropped 1 base and J dropped 5; count of bases not matched to a gene: 3. CDR3 length: 15 amino acids. This CDR3 reads CASSLYGQDNSPLHF. CDR3 DNA: TGCGCCAGCAGCTTGTACGGACAGGATAATTCACCCCTCCACTTT. Full variable domain (missing parts from reference TRBV5-1 and TRBJ1-6): KAGVTQTPRYLIKTRGQQVTLSCSPISGHRSVSWYQQTPGQGLQFLFEYFSETQRNKGNFPGRFSGRQFSNSRSEMNVSTLELGDSALYLCASSLYGQDNSPLHFGNGTRLTVT.

The CDR3 is CASSLRGLNTEAFF. The CDR3 DNA is TGTGCCAGCAGCTTGCGAGGGTTGAACACTGAAGCTTTCTTT. The genes are TRBV5-5 and TRBJ1-1; no definite D call. The CDR3 is made up of 14 amino acids. Germline V gene lookup returns CDR1 SGHKS and CDR2 YYEKEE (reference sequence). Deletions cut 1 base from V and 0 bases from J, with 7 bases between.

The chain joins TRBV7-9 to TRBJ1-1; 11 bases agree with TRBD1. The length of the CDR3 is 15 residues. Germline lookup yields CDR1 SEHNR and CDR2 FQNEAQ (reference sequence). With 2 bases clipped from V and 5 bases from J, the junction kept 4 bases outside the gene matches. The CDR3 protein is CASSLRTGGFTEAFF. Here the CDR3 DNA reads TGTGCCAGCAGCTTAAGGACAGGGGGCTTTACTGAAGCTTTCTTT.

The CDR3 loop reads CASSESGGEYYYEQYF. DNA for the CDR3: TGTGCCAGCAGTGAATCCGGTGGGGAGTATTATTACGAGCAGTACTTC. J is TRBJ2-7 and V is TRBV6-1; the D gene is possibly TRBD2 (5 bases). The CDR3 is made up of 16 amino acids. V was trimmed by 2 bases and J by 4 bases, leaving 18 bases between them. Germline CDR1 MNHNS, CDR2 SASEGT.

V and J are TRBV29-1 and TRBJ2-5; 9 nucleotides align to TRBD1. The germline gives CDR1 SQVTM, CDR2 ANQGSEA. The CDR3 spans 16 residues. Trimming took 2 bases from V and 5 from J; bases not matched to a gene: 12. The CDR3 DNA reads as TGCAGCGTTGAAAATATGGGACAGGGTTTGAGTGAGACCCAGTACTTC. It translates to CSVENMGQGLSETQYF.

The V gene is TRBV12-2, the J gene TRBJ1-2; the table assigns TRBD1, which was not confirmed against the DNA. TRBV12-2 represents a pseudogene. This CDR3 is 11 amino acids long. The CDR3 region is CASEGDGGYTF. The CDR3 DNA reads TGTGCAAGTGAGGGGGACGGTGGCTACACCTTC.

The chain links TRBV5-6 to TRBJ2-3; D unresolved. CDR3 size: 14 residues. V lost 3 bases and J lost 1, with 9 bases in between. Per the germline V gene, CDR1 is SGHDT and CDR2 is YYEEEE. This CDR3 reads CASSWSGGTDTQYF. CDR3 in DNA: TGTGCCAGCAGCTGGTCTGGCGGCACAGATACGCAGTATTTT.

The CDR3 region is CASSLLPSSGYGYTF. Here the CDR3 DNA reads TGTGCCAGCAGCTTACTTCCGTCGTCGGGCTATGGCTACACCTTC. The J gene is TRBJ1-2, the V gene TRBV7-9, with no clear D. The CDR3 totals 15 residues. Trimming shortened V by 2 bases and J by 4 bases, and 14 bases separated the two germline ends. Germline V gene lookup returns CDR1 SEHNR and CDR2 FQNEAQ (reference sequence).

The chain carries TRBV5-1 and TRBJ1-1; a weak D match, TRBD1 (5 bases). The CDR3 is 14 amino acids. Germline CDR1 reads SGHRS; CDR2 reads YFSETQ. Between the trimmed V and J ends, which lost 2 bases and 6 bases, there was a span of 14 bases. In DNA, the CDR3 is TGCGCCAGCAGCTTAAAATTTTCGGGGGCTGAAGCTTTCTTT. Amino acids: CASSLKFSGAEAFF.

This chain connects TRBV19 to TRBJ2-5; D unresolved. V was shortened by 2 bases and J by 1 base, with 2 bases between the two germline ends. The CDR3 covers 12 residues. CDR1 and CDR2 from the germline V gene are LNHDA and SQIVND (reference sequence). In nucleotides, the CDR3 is TGTGCCAGTAGTATAATCCAAGAGACCCAGTACTTC. This translates into CASSIIQETQYF.

The chain couples TRBV15 to TRBJ1-5; D ambiguous. The CDR3 consists of 14 residues. Trimming removed 1 base from V and 4 bases from J, with 8 bases in between. Germline CDR1 reads LNHNV; CDR2 reads YYDKDF (reference sequence). The CDR3 DNA is TGTGCCACCAGCAGAGTGGCAGAGAATCAGCCCCAGCATTTT. Translated: CATSRVAENQPQHF.